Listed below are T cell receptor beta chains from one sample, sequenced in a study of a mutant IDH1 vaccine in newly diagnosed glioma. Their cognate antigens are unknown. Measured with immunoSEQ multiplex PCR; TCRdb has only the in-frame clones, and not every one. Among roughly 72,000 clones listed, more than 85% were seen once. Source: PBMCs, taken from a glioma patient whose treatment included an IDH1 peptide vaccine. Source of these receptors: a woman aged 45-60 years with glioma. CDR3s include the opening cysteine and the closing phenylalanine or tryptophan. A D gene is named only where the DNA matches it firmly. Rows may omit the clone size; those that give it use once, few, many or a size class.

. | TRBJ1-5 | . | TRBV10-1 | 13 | TGCGCCAGCAGTGGCGACAGCAATCAGCCCCAGCATTTT | CASSGDSNQPQHF
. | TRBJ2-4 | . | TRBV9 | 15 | TGTGCCAGCAGCGTAGGGGGACTCATAGGAAACATTCAGTACTTC | CASSVGGLIGNIQYF
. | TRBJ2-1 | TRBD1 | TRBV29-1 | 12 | TGCAGCGGGGGACAGGGAGGAAATGAGCAGTTCTTC | CSGGQGGNEQFF
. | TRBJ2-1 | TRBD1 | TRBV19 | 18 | TGTGCCAGTAGTATAGATATTACAGGGGGTTCCCCCTACAATGAGCAGTTCTTC | CASSIDITGGSPYNEQFF
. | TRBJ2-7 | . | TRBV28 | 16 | TGTGCCAGCACCCCGAGCTGGGGATGGGGTTTAGTCGAACAGTACTTC | CASTPSWGWGLVEQYF
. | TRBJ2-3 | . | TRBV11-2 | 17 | TGTGCCAGCAGCTTAGGAGGGGGGAGCGGGCCTACGGCAACGCAGTATTTT | CASSLGGGSGPTATQYF
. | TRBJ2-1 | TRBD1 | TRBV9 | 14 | TGTGCCAGCAGCCCGTGGACAGGGTACAATGAGCAGTTCTTC | CASSPWTGYNEQFF
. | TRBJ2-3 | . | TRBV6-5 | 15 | TGTGCCAGCAGACCCGGTACAGGGATCGGGGATACGCAGTATTTT | CASRPGTGIGDTQYF
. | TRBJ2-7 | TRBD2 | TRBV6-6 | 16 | TGTGCCAGCATTGACCGTAGCGGGAGGGGTTCCTACGAGCAGTACTTC | CASIDRSGRGSYEQYF
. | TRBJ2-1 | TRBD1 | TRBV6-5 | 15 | TGTGCCAGCCGTTCGTGGACAGGGCCTTACAATGAGCAGTTCTTC | CASRSWTGPYNEQFF
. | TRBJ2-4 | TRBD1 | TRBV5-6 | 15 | TGTGCCAGCAGCTTGGCCCAAAGGGGGCTTTACATTCAGTACTTC | CASSLAQRGLYIQYF
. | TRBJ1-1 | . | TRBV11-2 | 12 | TGTGCCAGCAGCTCCCTCCGCCCTGAAGCTTTCTTT | CASSSLRPEAFF
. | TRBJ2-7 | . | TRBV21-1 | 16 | TGTGCCAGCAGCAAGGTCTCTAGCGGGAGTTCCTACGAGCAGTACTTC | CASSKVSSGSSYEQYF
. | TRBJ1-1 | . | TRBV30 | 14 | TGTGCCTGGAGTCCGGGGCGGATGAACACTGAAGCTTTCTTT | CAWSPGRMNTEAFF
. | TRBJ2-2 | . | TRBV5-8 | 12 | TGTGCCAGCAGCCTTTGGTCCGGGGAGCTGTTTTTT | CASSLWSGELFF
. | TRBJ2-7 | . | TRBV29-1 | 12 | TGCAGCGTTGATATGGGAAGCTACGAGCAGTACTTC | CSVDMGSYEQYF
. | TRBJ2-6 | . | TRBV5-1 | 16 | TGCGCCAGCAGTTACCCTCCAGGGTCTGGGGCCAACGTCCTGACTTTC | CASSYPPGSGANVLTF
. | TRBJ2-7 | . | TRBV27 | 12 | TGTGCCAGCAGCCCCCTCGTGGGCGAGCAGTACTTC | CASSPLVGEQYF
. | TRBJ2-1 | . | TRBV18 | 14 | TGTGCCAGCTCATCGGCAGTTACCTACAATGAGCAGTTCTTC | CASSSAVTYNEQFF
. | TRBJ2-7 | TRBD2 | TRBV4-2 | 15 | TGTGCCAGCCGACCGGGACTAGCCGCTCGGGGGGAGCAGTACTTC | CASRPGLAARGEQYF
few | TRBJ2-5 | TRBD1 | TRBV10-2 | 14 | TGCGCCAGCAAGGGGGCAGCTTGGTGGGAGACCCAGTACTTC | CASKGAAWWETQYF
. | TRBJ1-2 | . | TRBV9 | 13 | TGTGCCAGCAGCGCCGGGACGGCTCATGGCTACACCTTC | CASSAGTAHGYTF
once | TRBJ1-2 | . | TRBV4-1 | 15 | TGCGCCAGCAGCCCGCCCACGACTTCCACTGGGGGCTACACCTTC | CASSPPTTSTGGYTF
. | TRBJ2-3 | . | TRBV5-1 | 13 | TGCGCCAGCAGCTTGCCGGTCACAGATACGCAGTATTTT | CASSLPVTDTQYF
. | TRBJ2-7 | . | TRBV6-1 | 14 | TGTGCCAGCAGTGAATCCGGGAATAGGTACGAGCAGTACTTC | CASSESGNRYEQYF
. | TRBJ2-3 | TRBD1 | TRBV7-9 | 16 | TGTGCCAGCAGCTTAGGAGACAGGGGCCCCGGGGATACGCAGTATTTT | CASSLGDRGPGDTQYF
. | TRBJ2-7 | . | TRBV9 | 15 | TGTGCCAGCAGCGTGCAGGGCGGATCTCGCTACGAGCAGTACTTC | CASSVQGGSRYEQYF
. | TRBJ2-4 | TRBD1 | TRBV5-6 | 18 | TGTGCCAGCAGCTGGTACGGGACAGGGAATCTAGCCAAAAACATTCAGTACTTC | CASSWYGTGNLAKNIQYF
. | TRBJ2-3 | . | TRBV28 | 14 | TGTGCCAGCAGTTCCGGTCAGTGGGCAGATACGCAGTATTTT | CASSSGQWADTQYF
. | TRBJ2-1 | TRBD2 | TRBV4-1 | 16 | TGCGCCAGCAGCCGCGCGGGACTAGCGGGCGGGGATGAGCAGTTCTTC | CASSRAGLAGGDEQFF
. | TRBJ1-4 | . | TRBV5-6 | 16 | TGTGCCAGCAGCTTACGACAGGAGGGCTGGGGCGAAAAACTGTTTTTT | CASSLRQEGWGEKLFF
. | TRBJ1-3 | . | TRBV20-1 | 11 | TGCAGTGCTATAGACCCGAACACCATATATTTT | CSAIDPNTIYF
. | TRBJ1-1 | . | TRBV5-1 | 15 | TGCGCCAGCAGCTTACGGGACCAGGGACGGACTGAAGCTTTCTTT | CASSLRDQGRTEAFF
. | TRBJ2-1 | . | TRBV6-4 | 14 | TGTGCCAGCAGTCCAACTACTAGGTACAATGAGCAGTTCTTC | CASSPTTRYNEQFF
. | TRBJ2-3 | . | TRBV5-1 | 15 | TGCGCCAGCAGCTCAGGGGGGGGCGGCGCAGATACGCAGTATTTT | CASSSGGGGADTQYF
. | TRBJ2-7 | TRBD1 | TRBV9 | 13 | TGTGCCAGCAGCTTCCAGGGGGAGTACGAGCAGTACTTC | CASSFQGEYEQYF
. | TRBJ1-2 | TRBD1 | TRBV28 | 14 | TGTGCCAGCAGTTTATCCGGGACAGTCTATGGCTACACCTTC | CASSLSGTVYGYTF
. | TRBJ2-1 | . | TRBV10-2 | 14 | TGCGCCAGCACGGAGACTAGGGGGTCGAATGAGCAGTTCTTC | CASTETRGSNEQFF
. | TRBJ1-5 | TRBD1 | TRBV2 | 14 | TGTGCCAGCAGTGGGACAGGGAATGAGCAGCCCCAGCATTTT | CASSGTGNEQPQHF
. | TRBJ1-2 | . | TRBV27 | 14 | TGTGCCAGCAGCCTTAACAGGTTCTACCTCGGCTACACCTTC | CASSLNRFYLGYTF